The subject of this entry is one TCR beta chain. Its cognate antigen is unknown. Repertoires were generated with immunoSEQ multiplex PCR, while TCRdb's copy carries only in-frame clones and drops some. The table includes around 33,000 clones, approximately 89% detected once. The data are from a study of OX40 agonist ivuxolimab in advanced cancers. Study outcomes and limitations: Normalized T-cell clonal expansion was also low in a subset of nonresponders. CD8+ T cells averaged more expanded clones than CD4+.

Trimming pared 1 base from V and 5 bases from J, leaving 12 bases between. This CDR3 contains 14 residues. Germline V gene data show CDR1 as SGHRS and CDR2 as YFSETQ. The TCR originated in an adult with an advanced solid tumor such as melanoma, head and neck, liver or kidney cancer. Material: CD4+ or CD8+ T cells sorted from blood, obtained in a trial of the OX40 agonist ivuxolimab. The chain has TRBV5-1 and TRBJ1-1; D may be TRBD1 (5 bases). This chain's CDR3 is CASSLTPGQTEAFF. The CDR3, as DNA: TGCGCCAGCAGCTTGACCCCGGGGCAAACTGAAGCTTTCTTT.